These 8 T cell receptor beta chains were sequenced from one sample in a study of Ad26.COV2.S vaccination and SARS-CoV-2 variants. Profiling relied on immunoSEQ multiplex PCR, and the TCRdb table lists in-frame clones only, not all of them. Found here are about 350,000 clones, around 92% of them singletons; the top ten hold 3.9%. The sequencing here drew on peripheral blood, taken after recovery from COVID-19. The receptors were sampled from a human donor who had recovered from COVID-19.

V usage is TRBV11-2 and J usage is TRBJ1-6; D unclear. Germline loops: CDR1 SGHAT, CDR2 FQNNGV. The V end lost 1 base, the J end lost 11 bases, and 15 bases lay between the germline ends. The CDR3 contains 15 residues. The CDR3 DNA reads as TGTGCCAGCAGCTTAGGCGCAGGTATTTCTACACCCCTCCACTTT. Its translation is CASSLGAGISTPLHF.

The V call is TRBV6-5, the J call TRBJ2-7; perhaps D is TRBD1 or TRBD2 (6 bases each). This CDR3 has 14 residues. V shed 6 bases and J shed 3 bases, with 15 bases lying between them. The V gene's germline CDR1 is MNHEY and CDR2 SVGAGI. The CDR3 sequence: CASSRRGARYEQYF. CDR3 DNA: TGTGCCAGCAGCCGGAGGGGGGCACGCTACGAGCAGTACTTC.

This clone has only one observation. V gene TRBV6-2 or TRBV6-3 combines with J gene TRBJ1-2; TRBD1 is a possible D gene (6 bases). V shed 5 bases and J shed 7 bases, with 17 bases lying between them. CDR3 length equals 14 residues. CDR1 MNHEY and CDR2 SVGEGT come from the germline V gene. CDR3 nucleotide sequence: TGTGCCAGCAGTACAATCGGGGGGGCAGGTGGCTACACCTTC. Its translation is CASSTIGGAGGYTF.

In this sample, this clone turned up once. J is TRBJ2-2 and V is TRBV7-2; 11 positions match TRBD2. J was trimmed by 5 bases and V by 6 bases; bases with no gene match: 11. Germline V gives CDR1 SGHTA, CDR2 FQGNSA. There are 17 residues in the CDR3. This chain's CDR3 is CASRLNLLAGVTGELFF. The CDR3 nucleotides read TGTGCCAGCAGATTGAACCTACTAGCGGGGGTTACCGGGGAGCTGTTTTTT.

As to this clone: This sample also contains other DNA sequences that code for the same CDR3. The chain uses TRBV6-5 and TRBJ1-1, with no clear D. The germline CDR1 and CDR2 sequences are MNHEY and SVGAGI. The length of the CDR3 is 13 residues. The V end was cut by 6 bases, the J end by 0 bases, with 8 bases between. The chain's CDR3 is CASRRSMNTEAFF. Written as DNA, the CDR3 is TGTGCCAGCAGAAGGTCCATGAACACTGAAGCTTTCTTT.

The chain recombines TRBV4-3 with TRBJ1-1; D is possibly TRBD1 (6 bases). Germline V gene lookup returns CDR1 LGHNA and CDR2 YSLEER. Trimming left V 0 bases short and J 4 bases short, with 24 bases between. This CDR3 region has 19 residues. CDR3 region: CASSQDSLSQGGIFTEAFF. DNA of the CDR3: TGCGCCAGCAGCCAAGATTCACTCTCACAGGGTGGGATCTTCACTGAAGCTTTCTTT.

The chain links TRBV6-5 to TRBJ1-5; the D is unclear. This CDR3 spans 12 amino acids. Per germline, CDR1 MNHEY and CDR2 SVGAGI. V was pared by 8 bases and J by 1 base, with 6 bases between. The CDR3 sequence is CASGESNQPQHF. CDR3 in DNA: TGTGCCAGCGGGGAGAGCAATCAGCCCCAGCATTTT.

The chain uses TRBV9 and TRBJ2-1, with D perhaps given as TRBD1 or TRBD2 (5 bases each). Germline CDR1 and CDR2: SGDLS and YYNGEE. V was shortened by 3 bases and J by 7 bases, with 14 bases between the two germline ends. This CDR3 has 14 residues. CDR3 sequence (DNA): TGTGCCAGCAGCGCCGGGACCGCAGTTAATGAGCAGTTCTTC. Translation gives CASSAGTAVNEQFF.